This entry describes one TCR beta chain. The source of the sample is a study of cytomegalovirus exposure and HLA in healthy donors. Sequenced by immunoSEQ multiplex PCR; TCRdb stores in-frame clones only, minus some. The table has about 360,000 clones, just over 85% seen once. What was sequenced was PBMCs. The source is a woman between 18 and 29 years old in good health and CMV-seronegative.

The CDR3 nucleotides are TGCGCCAGCAGCCAAGAACCAGGTTGGAACTATGGCTACACCTTC. This sequence encodes CASSQEPGWNYGYTF. The chain recombines TRBV4-1 with TRBJ1-2; unclear D gene. CDR3 length equals 15 residues. Germline lookup yields CDR1 MGHRA and CDR2 YSYEKL. With 0 bases removed from V and 2 bases from J, the gap between germline ends came to 10 bases.